This T cell receptor beta chain was recorded in a study of T cell changes during pregnancy in multiple sclerosis. This table comes from immunoSEQ multiplex PCR, and its TCRdb copy is limited to in-frame clones, with some not included. The sample lists tens of thousands of clones; around 93% were seen once. Germline CDR1 and CDR2: SGDLS and YYNGEE. The CDR3 is 17 residues long. With V trimmed by 4 bases and J by 0 bases, 8 bases remained unmatched. This TCR was recovered from a female donor with multiple sclerosis, enrolled in a pregnancy study. This rearrangement joins TRBV9 to TRBJ1-3, with 9 nucleotides matching TRBD1. The sample consisted of peripheral blood, taken after pregnancy. This CDR3 is CASSLGTGIYSGNTIYF. The CDR3, as DNA: TGTGCCAGCAGCTTAGGGACAGGGATTTACTCTGGAAACACCATATATTTT.